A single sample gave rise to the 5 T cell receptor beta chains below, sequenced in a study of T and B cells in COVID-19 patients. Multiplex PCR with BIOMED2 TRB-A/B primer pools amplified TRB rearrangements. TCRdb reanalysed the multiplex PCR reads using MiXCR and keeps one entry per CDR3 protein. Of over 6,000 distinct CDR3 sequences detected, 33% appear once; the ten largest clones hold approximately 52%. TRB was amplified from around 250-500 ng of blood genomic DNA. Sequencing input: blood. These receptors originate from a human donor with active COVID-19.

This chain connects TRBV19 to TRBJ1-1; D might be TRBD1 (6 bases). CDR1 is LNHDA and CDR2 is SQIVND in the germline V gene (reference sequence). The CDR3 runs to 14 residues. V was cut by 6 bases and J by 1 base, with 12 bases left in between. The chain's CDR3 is CASRAGDRNTEAFF. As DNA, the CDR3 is TGTGCCAGTAGGGCAGGGGATAGGAACACTGAAGCTTTCTTT.

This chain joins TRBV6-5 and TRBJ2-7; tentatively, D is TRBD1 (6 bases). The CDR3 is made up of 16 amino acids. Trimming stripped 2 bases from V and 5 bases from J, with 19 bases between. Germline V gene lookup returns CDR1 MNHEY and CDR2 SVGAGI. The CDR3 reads CASSYLRRGSKNEQYF. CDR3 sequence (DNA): TGTGCCAGCAGTTACCTCCGAAGGGGGTCAAAGAACGAGCAGTACTTC.

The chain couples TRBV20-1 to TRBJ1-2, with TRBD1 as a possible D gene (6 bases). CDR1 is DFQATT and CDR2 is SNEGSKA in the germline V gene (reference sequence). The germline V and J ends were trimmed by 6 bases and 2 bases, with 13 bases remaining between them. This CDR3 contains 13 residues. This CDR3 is CSAKHRDNYGYTF. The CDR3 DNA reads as TGCAGTGCCAAGCACAGGGACAACTATGGCTACACCTTC.

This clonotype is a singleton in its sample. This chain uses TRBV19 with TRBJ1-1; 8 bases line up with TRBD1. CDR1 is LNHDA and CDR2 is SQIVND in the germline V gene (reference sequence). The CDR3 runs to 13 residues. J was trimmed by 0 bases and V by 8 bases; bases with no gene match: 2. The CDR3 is CASGGQVNTEAFF. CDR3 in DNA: TGTGCCAGTGGGGGACAGGTGAACACTGAAGCTTTCTTT.

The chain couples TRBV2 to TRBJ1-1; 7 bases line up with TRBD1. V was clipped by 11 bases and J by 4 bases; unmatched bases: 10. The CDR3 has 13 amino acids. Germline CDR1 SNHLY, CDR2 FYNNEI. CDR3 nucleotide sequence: TGTGCCCCAGGGGGGGGTGGGAGCACTGAAGCTTTCTTT. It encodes CAPGGGGSTEAFF.